Listed below are T cell receptor beta chains from one sample, sequenced in a study of early T cells in non-severe SARS-CoV-2 infection. TCRdb analysed the 5' RACE reads with MiXCR anew, one entry per CDR3 protein. The table lists some 82,000 distinct CDR3 sequences, around 6% of them singletons. The specimen sequenced was whole blood. These TCRs come from an adult who was a healthcare worker with PCR-confirmed SARS-CoV-2 infection or an uninfected control (not recorded which). Each CDR3 is given with its conserved first and last residue. Fields, in order: V gene, clone size, D gene, CDR3 length, J gene, CDR3 protein, CDR3 DNA. A D gene is named only where the DNA matches it firmly. Clone size appears in some rows only: once, few, many, or a class for an expanded clone.

v_call: TRBV12-3/TRBV12-4
clone_size: few
d_call: TRBD2
cdr3_length: 15
j_call: TRBJ2-1
cdr3_aa: CASSLTSAEQNEQFF
cdr3_nt: TGTGCCAGCAGTTTAACTAGCGCTGAACAAAATGAGCAGTTCTTC

v_call: TRBV6-2/TRBV6-3
clone_size: many
d_call: NA
cdr3_length: 15
j_call: TRBJ1-5
cdr3_aa: CASSRSPGTGQPQHF
cdr3_nt: TGTGCCAGCAGCCGATCCCCGGGAACGGGTCAGCCCCAGCATTTT

v_call: TRBV5-1
clone_size: few
d_call: NA
cdr3_length: 15
j_call: TRBJ1-2
cdr3_aa: CASSLTDKANYGYTF
cdr3_nt: TGCGCCAGCAGCTTGACAGACAAAGCTAACTATGGCTACACCTTC

v_call: TRBV20-1
clone_size: few
d_call: NA
cdr3_length: 16
j_call: TRBJ1-4
cdr3_aa: CSAARGGEATNEKLFF
cdr3_nt: TGCAGTGCCGCTAGGGGCGGTGAGGCGACTAATGAAAAACTGTTTTTT

v_call: TRBV6-5
clone_size: many
d_call: TRBD1
cdr3_length: 18
j_call: TRBJ2-3
cdr3_aa: CASSYRFPDRASTDTQYF
cdr3_nt: TGTGCCAGCAGTTACCGTTTCCCGGACAGGGCTAGCACAGATACGCAGTATTTT

v_call: TRBV7-6
clone_size: NA
d_call: TRBD1
cdr3_length: 15
j_call: TRBJ2-1
cdr3_aa: CASSSRDRGSNEQFF
cdr3_nt: TGTGCCAGCAGCAGTCGGGACAGGGGAAGCAATGAGCAGTTCTTC

v_call: TRBV19
clone_size: NA
d_call: TRBD2
cdr3_length: 16
j_call: TRBJ2-1
cdr3_aa: CASSLGVAGLDDEQFF
cdr3_nt: TGTGCCAGTAGTCTCGGGGTAGCGGGATTAGACGATGAGCAGTTCTTC

v_call: TRBV11-2
clone_size: many
d_call: TRBD2
cdr3_length: 15
j_call: TRBJ2-1
cdr3_aa: CASTLSGGLYNEQFF
cdr3_nt: TGTGCCAGCACCCTTAGCGGGGGCCTCTACAATGAGCAGTTCTTC

v_call: TRBV14
clone_size: many
d_call: TRBD1
cdr3_length: 16
j_call: TRBJ2-7
cdr3_aa: CASRKTGQGTSYEQYF
cdr3_nt: TGTGCCAGCAGGAAAACGGGACAGGGGACCTCCTACGAGCAGTACTTC

v_call: TRBV5-1
clone_size: NA
d_call: TRBD1
cdr3_length: 17
j_call: TRBJ2-2
cdr3_aa: CASSTGEGTGLTGELFF
cdr3_nt: TGCGCCAGCAGCACCGGAGAGGGGACAGGCCTAACCGGGGAGCTGTTTTTT

v_call: TRBV20-1
clone_size: many
d_call: NA
cdr3_length: 11
j_call: TRBJ1-1
cdr3_aa: CSASWDIEAFF
cdr3_nt: TGCAGTGCTAGTTGGGACATTGAAGCTTTCTTT

v_call: TRBV5-1
clone_size: few
d_call: NA
cdr3_length: 14
j_call: TRBJ1-6
cdr3_aa: CASSWGPSDSPLHF
cdr3_nt: TGCGCCAGCAGCTGGGGACCGTCGGATTCACCCCTCCACTTT

v_call: TRBV27
clone_size: NA
d_call: NA
cdr3_length: 17
j_call: TRBJ2-7
cdr3_aa: CASSSRQGFADYDEQYF
cdr3_nt: TGTGCCAGCAGTTCCAGGCAGGGATTCGCCGATTACGACGAGCAGTACTTC

v_call: TRBV15
clone_size: many
d_call: NA
cdr3_length: 14
j_call: TRBJ2-2
cdr3_aa: CATSRGANTGELFF
cdr3_nt: TGTGCCACCAGCAGGGGGGCGAACACCGGGGAGCTGTTTTTT

v_call: TRBV5-1
clone_size: few
d_call: TRBD1
cdr3_length: 14
j_call: TRBJ2-3
cdr3_aa: CASSLRDRADTQYF
cdr3_nt: TGCGCCAGCAGCTTAAGGGACAGGGCAGATACGCAGTATTTT

v_call: TRBV14
clone_size: few
d_call: NA
cdr3_length: 21
j_call: TRBJ2-3
cdr3_aa: CASSQVLGTSPSQPHTDTQYF
cdr3_nt: TGTGCCAGCAGCCAAGTGTTGGGGACCTCCCCTTCCCAACCTCACACAGATACGCAGTATTTT

v_call: TRBV6-5
clone_size: few
d_call: NA
cdr3_length: 18
j_call: TRBJ2-6
cdr3_aa: CASSYRGVPRTGANVLTF
cdr3_nt: TGTGCCAGCAGTTACAGAGGGGTCCCACGGACTGGGGCCAACGTCCTGACTTTC

v_call: TRBV7-7
clone_size: many
d_call: TRBD1
cdr3_length: 17
j_call: TRBJ2-1
cdr3_aa: CASSQLWSDRVRGEQFF
cdr3_nt: TGTGCCAGCAGCCAACTCTGGTCGGACAGGGTAAGGGGTGAGCAGTTCTTC

v_call: TRBV12-3/TRBV12-4
clone_size: many
d_call: NA
cdr3_length: 14
j_call: TRBJ1-5
cdr3_aa: CASTRGGSNQPQHF
cdr3_nt: TGTGCCAGCACCCGAGGAGGAAGCAATCAGCCCCAGCATTTT

v_call: TRBV9
clone_size: few
d_call: TRBD2
cdr3_length: 15
j_call: TRBJ2-3
cdr3_aa: CASNRLAGASDTQYF
cdr3_nt: TGTGCCAGCAACCGACTAGCGGGAGCGTCAGATACGCAGTATTTT

v_call: TRBV29-1
clone_size: NA
d_call: NA
cdr3_length: 13
j_call: TRBJ1-1
cdr3_aa: CSVSRPMNTEAFF
cdr3_nt: TGCAGCGTGTCGAGGCCCATGAACACTGAAGCTTTCTTT

v_call: TRBV12-3/TRBV12-4
clone_size: few
d_call: NA
cdr3_length: 14
j_call: TRBJ2-1
cdr3_aa: CASIDNNKNNEQFF
cdr3_nt: TGTGCCAGCATCGACAACAATAAAAACAATGAGCAGTTCTTC

v_call: TRBV7-2
clone_size: many
d_call: NA
cdr3_length: 15
j_call: TRBJ2-5
cdr3_aa: CASSLDGSNQETQYF
cdr3_nt: TGTGCCAGCAGCTTAGATGGCAGCAACCAAGAGACCCAGTACTTC

v_call: TRBV27
clone_size: NA
d_call: NA
cdr3_length: 16
j_call: TRBJ1-5
cdr3_aa: CASRFHGLSDNQPQHF
cdr3_nt: TGTGCCAGCCGCTTTCACGGACTGTCGGACAATCAGCCCCAGCATTTT

v_call: TRBV5-5
clone_size: many
d_call: NA
cdr3_length: 14
j_call: TRBJ1-2
cdr3_aa: CASSTRQSVYGYTF
cdr3_nt: TGTGCCAGCAGCACCCGACAGAGCGTCTATGGCTACACCTTC

v_call: TRBV25-1
clone_size: many
d_call: NA
cdr3_length: 14
j_call: TRBJ1-5
cdr3_aa: CASSAGWVAQPQHF
cdr3_nt: TGTGCCAGCAGCGCGGGGTGGGTGGCCCAGCCCCAGCATTTT

v_call: TRBV2
clone_size: NA
d_call: NA
cdr3_length: 12
j_call: TRBJ1-5
cdr3_aa: CASSEETGPWHF
cdr3_nt: TGTGCCAGCAGTGAAGAAACAGGGCCCTGGCATTTT

v_call: TRBV20-1
clone_size: many
d_call: TRBD1
cdr3_length: 13
j_call: TRBJ1-2
cdr3_aa: CSARAEGAMGYTF
cdr3_nt: TGCAGTGCTAGAGCCGAGGGGGCTATGGGCTACACCTTC

v_call: TRBV12-3/TRBV12-4
clone_size: many
d_call: TRBD2
cdr3_length: 12
j_call: TRBJ2-1
cdr3_aa: CASSFWGGEQFF
cdr3_nt: TGTGCCAGCAGTTTTTGGGGGGGTGAGCAGTTCTTC

v_call: TRBV4-3
clone_size: NA
d_call: TRBD1
cdr3_length: 14
j_call: TRBJ1-1
cdr3_aa: CASSRDRVSTEAFF
cdr3_nt: TGCGCCAGCAGCCGAGACAGGGTGAGCACTGAAGCTTTCTTT

v_call: TRBV5-1
clone_size: many
d_call: NA
cdr3_length: 16
j_call: TRBJ1-6
cdr3_aa: CASSLDGEPNNSPLHF
cdr3_nt: TGCGCCAGCAGCTTGGACGGGGAACCCAATAATTCACCCCTCCACTTT

v_call: TRBV2
clone_size: few
d_call: NA
cdr3_length: 11
j_call: TRBJ1-4
cdr3_aa: CASSVNEKLFF
cdr3_nt: TGTGCCAGCAGTGTGAATGAAAAACTGTTTTTT

v_call: TRBV18
clone_size: many
d_call: NA
cdr3_length: 17
j_call: TRBJ1-5
cdr3_aa: CASSPQPDRSSNQPQHF
cdr3_nt: TGTGCCAGCTCACCCCAACCTGACAGGTCTAGCAATCAGCCCCAGCATTTT

v_call: TRBV7-8
clone_size: many
d_call: NA
cdr3_length: 18
j_call: TRBJ2-1
cdr3_aa: CASSFLDSPWGVENEQFF
cdr3_nt: TGTGCCAGCAGCTTTCTAGACAGCCCTTGGGGAGTTGAGAATGAGCAGTTCTTC

v_call: TRBV7-8
clone_size: many
d_call: NA
cdr3_length: 14
j_call: TRBJ2-7
cdr3_aa: CASSLRDKIHEQYF
cdr3_nt: TGTGCCAGCAGCTTACGGGACAAAATCCACGAGCAGTACTTC

v_call: TRBV18
clone_size: many
d_call: TRBD1
cdr3_length: 15
j_call: TRBJ1-3
cdr3_aa: CASSPWDSSGNTIYF
cdr3_nt: TGTGCCAGCTCGCCCTGGGACAGCTCTGGAAACACCATATATTTT

v_call: TRBV7-8
clone_size: few
d_call: NA
cdr3_length: 16
j_call: TRBJ2-5
cdr3_aa: CASSPQQGWDQETQYF
cdr3_nt: TGTGCCAGCAGCCCGCAACAGGGTTGGGATCAAGAGACCCAGTACTTC

v_call: TRBV7-8
clone_size: many
d_call: NA
cdr3_length: 16
j_call: TRBJ2-3
cdr3_aa: CASSPARLASTDTQYF
cdr3_nt: TGTGCCAGCAGCCCCGCCCGGCTAGCGAGCACAGATACGCAGTATTTT

v_call: TRBV12-3/TRBV12-4
clone_size: few
d_call: TRBD2
cdr3_length: 15
j_call: TRBJ2-5
cdr3_aa: CASSYVTSGWETQYF
cdr3_nt: TGTGCCAGCAGTTACGTGACTAGCGGTTGGGAGACCCAGTACTTC

v_call: TRBV5-4
clone_size: few
d_call: TRBD1
cdr3_length: 16
j_call: TRBJ2-1
cdr3_aa: CASSRPRTGQYNEQFF
cdr3_nt: TGTGCCAGCAGTCGCCCCCGGACAGGGCAATACAATGAGCAGTTCTTC

v_call: TRBV20-1
clone_size: NA
d_call: TRBD1
cdr3_length: 15
j_call: TRBJ2-2
cdr3_aa: CSARDTRDRTGELFF
cdr3_nt: TGCAGTGCTAGAGATACCCGGGACAGAACCGGGGAGCTGTTTTTT

v_call: TRBV12-3/TRBV12-4
clone_size: many
d_call: NA
cdr3_length: 14
j_call: TRBJ1-3
cdr3_aa: CASILGYSGNTIYF
cdr3_nt: TGTGCCAGCATCCTAGGATACTCTGGAAACACCATATATTTT

v_call: TRBV29-1
clone_size: NA
d_call: TRBD2
cdr3_length: 15
j_call: TRBJ2-5
cdr3_aa: CSVEGSSGGQETQYF
cdr3_nt: TGCAGCGTTGAAGGTTCTAGCGGGGGCCAAGAGACCCAGTACTTC

v_call: TRBV4-3
clone_size: few
d_call: NA
cdr3_length: 18
j_call: TRBJ1-6
cdr3_aa: CASSQTPSRGIGNSPLHF
cdr3_nt: TGCGCCAGCAGCCAAACCCCCAGCCGGGGGATCGGTAATTCACCCCTCCATTTT

v_call: TRBV28
clone_size: few
d_call: TRBD1
cdr3_length: 12
j_call: TRBJ2-5
cdr3_aa: CASSPGGVIQYF
cdr3_nt: TGTGCCAGCAGTCCAGGGGGCGTAATCCAGTACTTC

v_call: TRBV5-4
clone_size: many
d_call: NA
cdr3_length: 14
j_call: TRBJ2-7
cdr3_aa: CASSLGGTDYEQYF
cdr3_nt: TGTGCCAGCAGCTTGGGCGGGACGGATTACGAGCAGTACTTC

v_call: TRBV28
clone_size: NA
d_call: TRBD1
cdr3_length: 15
j_call: TRBJ1-6
cdr3_aa: CASRVDRASYSPLHF
cdr3_nt: TGTGCCAGCAGGGTTGACAGGGCCTCTTATTCACCCCTCCACTTT

v_call: TRBV19
clone_size: NA
d_call: NA
cdr3_length: 16
j_call: TRBJ2-1
cdr3_aa: CASSISHGTGWNEQFF
cdr3_nt: TGTGCCAGTAGTATTTCGCATGGGACGGGCTGGAATGAGCAGTTCTTC

v_call: TRBV5-4
clone_size: many
d_call: NA
cdr3_length: 13
j_call: TRBJ1-2
cdr3_aa: CASSLPEDRSYTF
cdr3_nt: TGTGCCAGCAGCCTGCCCGAAGACAGGTCCTACACCTTC

v_call: TRBV6-2/TRBV6-3
clone_size: NA
d_call: TRBD1
cdr3_length: 16
j_call: TRBJ2-5
cdr3_aa: CASRPLTGVQEETQYF
cdr3_nt: TGTGCCAGCAGGCCCTTGACAGGGGTACAGGAAGAGACCCAGTACTTC

v_call: TRBV5-4
clone_size: few
d_call: TRBD1
cdr3_length: 17
j_call: TRBJ1-2
cdr3_aa: CASSFPPPTGTDYGYTF
cdr3_nt: TGTGCCAGCAGCTTCCCTCCTCCAACTGGGACAGACTATGGCTACACCTTC

v_call: TRBV20-1
clone_size: few
d_call: TRBD1
cdr3_length: 16
j_call: TRBJ1-1
cdr3_aa: CSARNNFGQGANEAFF
cdr3_nt: TGCAGTGCTAGAAATAACTTCGGACAGGGGGCTAATGAAGCTTTCTTT

v_call: TRBV18
clone_size: many
d_call: NA
cdr3_length: 11
j_call: TRBJ2-5
cdr3_aa: CASSPQETQYF
cdr3_nt: TGTGCCAGCTCGCCACAAGAGACCCAGTACTTC

v_call: TRBV9
clone_size: few
d_call: NA
cdr3_length: 14
j_call: TRBJ1-4
cdr3_aa: CASTDRATNEKLFF
cdr3_nt: TGTGCCAGCACCGACCGGGCAACTAATGAAAAACTGTTTTTT

v_call: TRBV7-9
clone_size: many
d_call: NA
cdr3_length: 13
j_call: TRBJ2-5
cdr3_aa: CASSGGTPGPQYF
cdr3_nt: TGTGCCAGCAGCGGGGGCACTCCGGGTCCCCAGTACTTC

v_call: TRBV19
clone_size: many
d_call: TRBD2
cdr3_length: 18
j_call: TRBJ2-5
cdr3_aa: CASSRTSGSFKGQETQYF
cdr3_nt: TGTGCCAGTAGTAGAACTAGCGGGAGCTTCAAAGGACAAGAGACCCAGTACTTC

v_call: TRBV6-5
clone_size: few
d_call: NA
cdr3_length: 13
j_call: TRBJ2-7
cdr3_aa: CASSLNPGNEQYF
cdr3_nt: TGTGCCAGCAGTTTAAACCCAGGGAACGAGCAGTACTTC